The 22 T cell receptor beta chains presented below share a single source sample, sequenced in a study of vaccination and CD4 T cells after COVID-19. Their recognized antigens are unknown. Treatment meaning: roughly 11-day PBMC culture with coronavirus spike peptide pools or control peptides (ViraFEST assay). Sequencing of cultured CD4+ T cell DNA used the Oncomine TCR Beta short-read assay. TCRdb re-derived calls from the PCR reads in MiXCR, one entry per CDR3 protein. The sample contains about 3,500 distinct CDR3 sequences, approximately 18% of which appear only once. The sample taken for sequencing was CD4+ T cells from blood, cultured in vitro. The source is a human donor who had recovered from COVID-19.

This clonotype has just a few counts. CDR3 protein: CASSLGGNYEQYF. In DNA form, the CDR3 reads TGTGCCAGCTCATTGGGCGGAAACTACGAGCAGTACTTC. This chain connects TRBV18 to TRBJ2-7; D is unresolved. Per germline, CDR1 KGHSH and CDR2 LQKENI. CDR3 length: 13 residues. Trimming removed 5 bases from V and 3 bases from J, with 11 bases in between.

In this sample, this clonotype is medium-sized (0.01 to 0.1%). The V and J genes are TRBV9 and TRBJ1-6, with a weak D call TRBD1 (5 bases). Per the germline V gene, CDR1 is SGDLS and CDR2 is YYNGEE. This CDR3 is built from 15 residues. V lost 4 bases and J lost 5, with 13 bases in between. The CDR3 DNA reads as TGTGCCAGCAGCCCCCGGGTAGGGGATAATTCACCCCTCCACTTT. Its protein is CASSPRVGDNSPLHF.

This clonotype qualifies as medium-sized. The chain combines TRBV15 with TRBJ1-1; no firm D call. The germline CDR1 and CDR2 sequences are LNHNV and YYDKDF (reference sequence). This CDR3 comprises 16 residues. The V end lost 1 base, the J end lost 1 base, and 13 bases lay between the germline ends. The CDR3 nucleotides read TGTGCCACCAGCAGAGTAGGCGAGGCAGCGAACACTGAAGCTTTCTTT. It is translated as CATSRVGEAANTEAFF.

This clonotype is medium-sized in the sample. The chain carries TRBV5-1 and TRBJ2-5; D possibly corresponds to TRBD2 (5 bases). V dropped 2 bases and J dropped 1 base, with 12 bases sitting between them. The CDR3 is 15 residues long. Germline V gene sequence: CDR1 SGHRS, CDR2 YFSETQ. CDR3 nucleotide sequence: TGCGCCAGCAGCTTAAGACTTAGCGCCCAAGAGACCCAGTACTTC. Amino acids: CASSLRLSAQETQYF. Variable domain in full (rest from reference TRBV5-1 and TRBJ2-5): KAGVTQTPRYLIKTRGQQVTLSCSPISGHRSVSWYQQTPGQGLQFLFEYFSETQRNKGNFPGRFSGRQFSNSRSEMNVSTLELGDSALYLCASSLRLSAQETQYFGPGTRLLVL.

To note about this clonotype: A much larger clone lies a single base off, so this may be a read error. The chain carries TRBV6-4 and TRBJ1-4; perhaps TRBD1 as D (5 bases). V was clipped by 5 bases and J by 8 bases, with 21 bases between them. CDR3 size: 16 residues. Germline V gene sequence: CDR1 MRHNA, CDR2 SNTAGT. This CDR3 is CASSPTAGLSMEKLFF. CDR3 sequence (DNA): TGTGCCAGCAGTCCAACCGCGGGACTCTCGATGGAAAAACTGTTTTTT.

CDR3 sequence: CAWAEVDNSPLHF. The CDR3 DNA is TGTGCCTGGGCCGAGGTGGATAATTCACCCCTCCACTTT. The rearrangement links TRBV30 to TRBJ1-6; no definite D call. Germline values: CDR1 GTSNPN, CDR2 SVGIG (reference sequence). The CDR3 contains 13 residues. V lost 5 bases, J lost 5 bases, and 10 bases lay in between.

This clonotype is labeled medium-sized (0.01 to 0.1%). J is TRBJ2-2 and V is TRBV19; TRBD2 might be the D (5 bases). Germline assignment: CDR1 LNHDA and CDR2 SQIVND (reference sequence). The CDR3 extends over 18 amino acids. V was trimmed by 5 bases and J by 5 bases, leaving 24 bases between them. CDR3 coding DNA: TGTGCCAGTAGTCTTTCCGGGCCTCCCTCCCCGGGGACCGGGGAGCTGTTTTTT. The encoded protein is CASSLSGPPSPGTGELFF.

This clonotype was seen only a few times. V usage is TRBV5-1 and J usage is TRBJ1-2; D is uncertain. The V gene's germline CDR1 is SGHRS and CDR2 YFSETQ. The V end was cut by 3 bases, the J end by 2 bases, with 8 bases between. The CDR3 spans 13 residues. The CDR3 nucleotides read TGCGCCAGCAGCTCGACGGTGAACTATGGCTACACCTTC. Protein: CASSSTVNYGYTF. The variable domain in full, completed from reference TRBV5-1 and TRBJ1-2, reads KAGVTQTPRYLIKTRGQQVTLSCSPISGHRSVSWYQQTPGQGLQFLFEYFSETQRNKGNFPGRFSGRQFSNSRSEMNVSTLELGDSALYLCASSSTVNYGYTFGSGTRLTVV.

The genes are TRBV24-1 and TRBJ1-5, with a weak D call TRBD1 (5 bases). The CDR3 spans 16 residues. Trimming stripped 3 bases from V and 7 bases from J, with 18 bases between. Germline V gene sequence: CDR1 KGHDR, CDR2 SFDVKD. The CDR3 region has the DNA TGTGCCACCAGTGATCCAAATGGGGCCCGGGGACAGCCCCAGCATTTT. Translating gives CATSDPNGARGQPQHF.

This clonotype qualifies as medium-sized (0.01 to 0.1%). The chain couples TRBV19 to TRBJ2-2, with D unclear. Looked up from germline, CDR1 is LNHDA and CDR2 is SQIVND (reference sequence). There are 15 residues in the CDR3. The V and J ends lost 2 bases and 5 bases respectively, with 12 bases between them. The CDR3 nucleotides are TGTGCCAGTAGTATAAACGAAGCAGTAACCGGGGAGCTGTTTTTT. It encodes CASSINEAVTGELFF.

A few counts support this clonotype. The V call is TRBV6-5, the J call TRBJ2-5; D might be TRBD2 (6 bases). Trimming shortened V by 2 bases and J by 5 bases, and 24 bases separated the two germline ends. CDR1 is MNHEY, CDR2 SVGAGI, per germline. The CDR3 covers 18 residues. In DNA, the CDR3 is TGTGCCAGCAGTTACCAGAGCCCTACCGGGAGAGGTGGGGAGACCCAGTACTTC. It is translated as CASSYQSPTGRGGETQYF.

The chain uses TRBV6-1 and TRBJ1-4, with 10 bases that match TRBD1. Unmatched junction bases numbered 19, after V lost 7 bases and J lost 8 bases. The CDR3 totals 18 residues. In germline, CDR1 is MNHNS, CDR2 SASEGT. The CDR3 DNA follows: TGTGCCAGCACCTTCTACCCCAGAGACAGGGGGCGAGGGGAAAAACTGTTTTTT. It translates to CASTFYPRDRGRGEKLFF.

The rearrangement joins TRBV6-5 to TRBJ1-5; D is undetermined. V lost 2 bases to trimming and J lost 1 base, with 9 bases between them. The germline gives CDR1 MNHEY, CDR2 SVGAGI. The CDR3 is 15 amino acids. CDR3 region: CASSYPPVSNQPQHF. As DNA, the CDR3 is TGTGCCAGCAGTTACCCGCCCGTAAGCAATCAGCCCCAGCATTTT.

This chain joins TRBV12-3 or TRBV12-4 and TRBJ1-3; D unresolved. The CDR3 consists of 13 residues. V shed 6 bases and J shed 4 bases, with 10 bases lying between them. CDR3 sequence reads: CASRLTTGNTIYF. Here the CDR3 DNA reads TGTGCCAGCAGATTAACAACCGGAAACACCATATATTTT.

The chain carries TRBV12-3 or TRBV12-4 and TRBJ1-2, with 9 bases aligning to TRBD1. J gave up 9 bases and V 6 bases, and 8 bases lay outside the gene matches. CDR3 length: 13 amino acids. Here the CDR3 reads CASRPTGGRSYTF. In DNA, the CDR3 is TGTGCCAGCAGGCCTACAGGGGGCAGGAGCTACACCTTC.

The chain carries TRBV12-3 or TRBV12-4 and TRBJ1-5; tentatively, D is TRBD1 (5 bases). The CDR3 length is 14 residues. V lost 2 bases to trimming and J lost 2 bases, with 7 bases between them. CDR3 nucleotides: TGTGCCAGCAGTTTAACAGGTGGCAATCAGCCCCAGCATTTT. This codes for CASSLTGGNQPQHF.

This clonotype was detected a few times. The chain joins TRBV2 to TRBJ1-6, with 7 nucleotides matching TRBD1. The CDR3 extends over 18 amino acids. Germline trimming cut 3 bases from V and 0 bases from J; bases unmatched to any gene: 8. Germline V CDR1 and CDR2: SNHLY, FYNNEI. CDR3 in DNA: TGTGCCAGCAGTGATCCTCGACAGGGCAACTCCTATAATTCACCCCTCCACTTT. This gives the protein CASSDPRQGNSYNSPLHF.

This clonotype showed up just a few times. The chain is built from TRBV27 and TRBJ2-7; 7 bases match TRBD1. The CDR3 covers 15 residues. Germline loops: CDR1 MNHEY, CDR2 SMNVEV (reference sequence). V was pared by 5 bases and J by 1 base, with 8 bases of the junction left unmatched. CDR3 residues: CASSLTGKGSYEQYF. CDR3 in DNA: TGTGCCAGCAGTCTGACAGGGAAAGGGTCCTACGAGCAGTACTTC.

The chain joins TRBV10-1 to TRBJ2-3, with D possibly TRBD2 on 5 matching bases. The ends were cut back, 2 bases at V and 3 bases at J, with 9 bases in the middle. This CDR3 contains 14 residues. Germline V gene lookup returns CDR1 WNHNN and CDR2 SYGVQD (reference sequence). For the CDR3, the DNA is TGCGCCAGCAGTGAGGGGGAGTGGACAGATACGCAGTATTTT. It translates to CASSEGEWTDTQYF.

The chain has TRBV5-4 and TRBJ1-2, with 7 bases fitting TRBD1. V shed 7 bases, J shed 8 bases, and the junction held 26 bases outside the gene matches. Germline CDR1 and CDR2: SGHNT and YYREEE (reference sequence). The CDR3 is 18 amino acids. The CDR3 nucleotides read TGTGCCAGCGTAATTGGGGCGATAGGGGGCCCTAGGGCTAAGGGCTACACCTTC. This gives the protein CASVIGAIGGPRAKGYTF.

This clonotype is judged medium-sized (0.01 to 0.1%). The chain joins TRBV27 to TRBJ1-2; 7 bases align to TRBD1. This CDR3 is 14 amino acids long. The trim removed 2 bases at V and 2 bases at J, leaving 2 bases unmatched. Germline V gene data show CDR1 as MNHEY and CDR2 as SMNVEV (reference sequence). CDR3 in DNA: TGTGCCAGCAGTTTAAAAGGGGGCAACTATGGCTACACCTTC. Protein sequence: CASSLKGGNYGYTF.

This chain links TRBV5-6 with TRBJ1-1; D possibly corresponds to TRBD1 (6 bases). The CDR3 totals 16 residues. Germline CDR1 reads SGHDT; CDR2 reads YYEEEE. Trimming removed 1 base at V and 4 bases at J, with 17 bases between. The CDR3 DNA is TGTGCCAGCAGCTTGCCAGGCAGGGGAGTTCCCACTGAAGCTTTCTTT. This encodes CASSLPGRGVPTEAFF. The entire variable domain, with the rest obtained from reference TRBV5-6 and TRBJ1-1, is as follows: DAGVTQSPTHLIKTRGQQVTLRCSPKSGHDTVSWYQQALGQGPQFIFQYYEEEERQRGNFPDRFSGHQFPNYSSELNVNALLLGDSALYLCASSLPGRGVPTEAFFGQGTRLTVV.